The clone carrying this T cell receptor (beta chain) has only a few counts. Its specificity is not known. In making TCR beta libraries, quantitative 5'-RACE with molecular barcodes was used. TCRdb passed the 5' RACE reads through MiXCR, listing each CDR3 protein once. The sample has about 800,000 distinct CDR3 sequences, about 11% seen once. This sample was taken from a study of CD8 T cells in ankylosing spondylitis. This CDR3 spans 14 amino acids. The germline V gene has CDR1 MNHEY and CDR2 SVGEGT. V gave up 2 bases and J gave up 3 bases, with 10 bases separating them. Broader study findings: Apparently characteristic of ankylosing spondylitis blood was a TCR beta motif (about 8 highly homologous variants).

Sequencing was carried out using blood, either unsorted or a sorted T cell fraction (not recorded which). The chain couples TRBV6-2 or TRBV6-3 to TRBJ1-1, with D unclear. The receptor was isolated from a male donor with ankylosing spondylitis. The DNA of the CDR3 is TGTGCCAGCAGTTACATTGGGCCAGACACTGAAGCTTTCTTT. It specifies CASSYIGPDTEAFF.